Sequencing of this T cell receptor (beta chain) was carried out in a study of cytomegalovirus exposure and HLA in healthy donors. About the study: An early data release held approximately 85 million unique TCRs from HLA-typed donors.

Everyone who donated was a healthy bone marrow donor. Germline CDR1 and CDR2: MRHNA and SNTAGT. There are 16 residues in the CDR3. V shed 3 bases, J shed 4 bases, and the junction held 8 bases outside the gene matches. A multiplex PCR was run with 60 Vbeta primers and 13 Jbeta primers. As handled by the study authors: As a later analysis found, there were 80 million to 90 million unique TCR beta chains, of which some 10 million were shared. The method was immunoSEQ multiplex PCR; TCRdb's version includes in-frame clones alone and lacks a portion of them. Clone size and V and J calls were adopted from that table, with D and trimming inferred from the DNA. Altogether 130,000 to 150,000 clones are present, 75% to 80% being singletons, with the ten largest covering 0.5% to 0.85%. Comments on this clone: This sample includes further DNA sequences coding for the same CDR3.

This chain connects TRBV6-4 to TRBJ2-1; 8 bases are a match to TRBD2. The receptor's source is a male donor in good health and CMV-seronegative. Sequencing was done on a sample of PBMCs. This chain's CDR3 is CASSETLLAGYNEQFF. CDR3 in DNA: TGTGCCAGCAGTGAAACCCTGCTAGCGGGTTACAATGAGCAGTTCTTC.